The 10 T cell receptor beta chains below come from one sample, sequenced in a study of CXCR3-negative and CXCR3-positive naive CD8 T cells. The authors made the TRB cDNA libraries by 5' RACE using UMI labels. TCRdb re-called the 5' RACE reads and catalogs CDR3 proteins one per entry, DNA excluded. The sample data list 40,000 to 50,000 distinct CDR3 sequences. The source material was naive CXCR3- CD8+ T cells from blood. Indicated subset: CD45RO-CCR7+CD27+CD95- naive CD8+ T cells lacking CXCR3 (TNR3-). These TCRs come from a human donor in good health. Some clones in this sample may be carry-over from other donors' samples.

The rearrangement links TRBV6-2 or TRBV6-3 to TRBJ2-7; as DNA is missing, the TRBD1 call by TCRdb cannot be tested. This CDR3 region has 14 residues. The germline V gene encodes CDR1 MNHEY and CDR2 SVGEGT. CDR3 sequence reads: CASSWGQGAYEQYF.

The CDR3 is CASSYGPGNSPLHF. The gene calls are TRBV6-5 and TRBJ1-6. Germline V lookup: CDR1 MNHEY, CDR2 SVGAGI. The CDR3 spans 14 residues.

The gene calls are TRBV29-1 and TRBJ2-5; no DNA is available, so the TRBD1 call from TCRdb remains unchecked. Germline loops: CDR1 SQVTM, CDR2 ANQGSEA. The CDR3 contains 15 residues. The CDR3: CSVEIAGTVGETQYF.

The J gene is TRBJ2-1, the V gene TRBV12-3 or TRBV12-4; the D call from TCRdb, TRBD1, cannot be confirmed without DNA. The length of the CDR3 is 15 residues. The CDR3 loop reads CASRAGDSLYNEQFF.

The chain links TRBV20-1 to TRBJ2-3; TCRdb's assignment of TRBD2 cannot be checked, as there is no DNA. The CDR3 is 15 residues long. The germline V gene encodes CDR1 DFQATT and CDR2 SNEGSKA (reference sequence). This CDR3 reads CSDTSSGGPTDTQYF.

The chain uses TRBV5-1 and TRBJ2-5; the D call from TCRdb, TRBD1, cannot be confirmed without DNA. Germline V gene lookup returns CDR1 SGHRS and CDR2 YFSETQ. The CDR3 runs to 15 residues. The CDR3 sequence is CASSLDTGLGETQYF.

The chain combines TRBV6-5 with TRBJ2-3; TCRdb indicates TRBD1, and absent DNA this call remains unverified. This CDR3 has 15 residues. CDR1 is MNHEY and CDR2 is SVGAGI in the germline V gene. The CDR3 sequence is CASSSARPGADTQYF.

In terms of frequency, this clonotype is medium-sized (0.01 to 0.1%). This chain uses TRBV11-3 with TRBJ2-3. This CDR3 has 13 amino acids. CDR1 is SGHNT, CDR2 YENEEA, per germline. The CDR3 here is CASSLSVTDTQYF.

This chain uses TRBV7-9 with TRBJ1-1. Germline assignment: CDR1 SEHNR and CDR2 FQNEAQ (reference sequence). This CDR3 contains 14 residues. CDR3 amino acids: CASSLALGGAEAFF.

This chain joins TRBV28 and TRBJ1-1. Germline V CDR1 and CDR2: MDHEN, SYDVKM. This CDR3 has 17 amino acids. CDR3 sequence reads: CASSFPSRRASNTEAFF.